Here is one T cell receptor beta chain with its context. Its antigen remains unknown. Vbeta (60) and Jbeta (13) primers were used in the PCR. The repertoire was sequenced with immunoSEQ multiplex PCR; TCRdb's copy has only in-frame clones and lacks some. The profile shows roughly 190,000 clones, 80% to 90% of them singletons. Germline values: CDR1 SGHRS, CDR2 YFSETQ. V shed 5 bases, J shed 8 bases, and the junction held 16 bases outside the gene matches. The CDR3 totals 17 residues. The data originate from a study of cytomegalovirus exposure and HLA in healthy donors. General study points: In terms of immune exposure information, only CMV serostatus was available. Links to common viral pathogens appeared, in a later analysis, for several of the most significant clusters. Most subjects had HLA-A and HLA-B alleles reportedly predicted accurately by TCR beta sequences. Confirmation in vitro established that three CMV-associated chains were specific for CMV antigens.

The sequenced sample consisted of PBMCs. This receptor was taken from a man in his forties in good health and CMV-seropositive. This sequence joins TRBV5-1 and TRBJ2-1; TRBD1 matches 10 bases. In nucleotides, the CDR3 is TGCGCCAGCAGAATACGGACCGGGACAGGGGCTTCGGATGAGCAGTTCTTC. Translating it yields CASRIRTGTGASDEQFF.